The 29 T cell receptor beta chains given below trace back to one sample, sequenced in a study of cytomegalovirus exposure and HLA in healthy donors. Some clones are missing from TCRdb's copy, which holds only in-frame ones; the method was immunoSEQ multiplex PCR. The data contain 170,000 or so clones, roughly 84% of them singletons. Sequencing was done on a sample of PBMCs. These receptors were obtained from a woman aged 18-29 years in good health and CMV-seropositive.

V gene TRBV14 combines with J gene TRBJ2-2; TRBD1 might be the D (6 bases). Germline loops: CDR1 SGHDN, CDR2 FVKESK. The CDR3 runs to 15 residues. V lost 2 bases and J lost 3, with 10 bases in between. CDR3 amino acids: CASSQTQGYTGELFF. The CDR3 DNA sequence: TGTGCCAGCAGCCAAACCCAGGGGTACACCGGGGAGCTGTTTTTT. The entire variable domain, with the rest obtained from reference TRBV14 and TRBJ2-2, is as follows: EAGVTQFPSHSVIEKGQTVTLRCDPISGHDNLYWYRRVMGKEIKFLLHFVKESKQDESGMPNNRFLAERTGGTYSTLKVQPAELEDSGVYFCASSQTQGYTGELFFGEGSRLTVL.

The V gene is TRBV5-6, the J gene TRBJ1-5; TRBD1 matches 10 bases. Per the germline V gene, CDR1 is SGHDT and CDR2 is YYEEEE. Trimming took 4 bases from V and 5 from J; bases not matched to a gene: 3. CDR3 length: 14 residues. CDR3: CASSRQGAYQPQHF. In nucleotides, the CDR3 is TGTGCCAGCAGCCGACAGGGGGCATATCAGCCCCAGCATTTT.

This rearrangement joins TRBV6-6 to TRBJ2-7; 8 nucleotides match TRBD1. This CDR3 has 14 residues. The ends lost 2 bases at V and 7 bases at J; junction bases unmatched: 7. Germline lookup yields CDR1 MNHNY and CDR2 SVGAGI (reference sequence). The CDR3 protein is CASSYGRGRGEQYF. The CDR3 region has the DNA TGTGCCAGCAGTTACGGCAGGGGGCGAGGAGAGCAGTACTTC.

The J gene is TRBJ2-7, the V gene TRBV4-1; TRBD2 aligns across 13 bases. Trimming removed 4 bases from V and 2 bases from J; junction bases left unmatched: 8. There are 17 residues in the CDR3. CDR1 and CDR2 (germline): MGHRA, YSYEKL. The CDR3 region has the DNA TGCGCCAGCAGCCCGTTACTAGCGGGGGGGCGACCCTACGAGCAGTACTTC. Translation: CASSPLLAGGRPYEQYF.

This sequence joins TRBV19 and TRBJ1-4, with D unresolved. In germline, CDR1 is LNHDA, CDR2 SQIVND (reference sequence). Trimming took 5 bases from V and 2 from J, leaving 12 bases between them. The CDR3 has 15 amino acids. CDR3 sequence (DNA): TGTGCCAGTAGTCCGATTCGGGATACTAATGAAAAACTGTTTTTT. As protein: CASSPIRDTNEKLFF.

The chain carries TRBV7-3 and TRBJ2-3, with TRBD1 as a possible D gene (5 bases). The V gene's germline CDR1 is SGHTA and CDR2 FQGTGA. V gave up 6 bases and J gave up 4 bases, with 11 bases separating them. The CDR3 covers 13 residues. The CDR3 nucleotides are TGTGCCAGCAGTCCTCCAGGGTCAGATACGCAGTATTTT. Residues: CASSPPGSDTQYF.

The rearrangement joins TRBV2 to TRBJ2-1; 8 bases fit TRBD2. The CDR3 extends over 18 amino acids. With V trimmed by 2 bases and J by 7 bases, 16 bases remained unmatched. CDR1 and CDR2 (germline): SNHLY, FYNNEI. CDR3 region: CASSERPPAGGGLNEQFF. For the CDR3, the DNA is TGTGCCAGCAGTGAAAGGCCCCCCGCCGGCGGGGGGTTGAATGAGCAGTTCTTC. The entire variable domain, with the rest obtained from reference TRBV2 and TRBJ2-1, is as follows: EPEVTQTPSHQVTQMGQEVILRCVPISNHLYFYWYRQILGQKVEFLVSFYNNEISEKSEIFDDQFSVERPDGSNFTLKIRSTKLEDSAMYFCASSERPPAGGGLNEQFFGPGTRLTVL.

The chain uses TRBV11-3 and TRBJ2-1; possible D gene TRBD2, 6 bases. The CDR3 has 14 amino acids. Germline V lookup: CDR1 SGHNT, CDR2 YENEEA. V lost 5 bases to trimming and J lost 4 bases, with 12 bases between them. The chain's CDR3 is CASSPPGLYNEQFF. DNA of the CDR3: TGTGCCAGCAGCCCCCCGGGACTTTACAATGAGCAGTTCTTC.

The CDR3 protein is CASKGALGGTQYF. Written as DNA, the CDR3 is TGTGCCAGCAAAGGGGCGCTGGGCGGTACGCAGTATTTT. The chain links TRBV7-2 to TRBJ2-3, with D possibly matching TRBD1 (5 bases). CDR1 is SGHTA, CDR2 FQGNSA, per germline. This CDR3 contains 13 residues. Trimming left V 7 bases short and J 8 bases short, with 16 bases between.

As DNA, the CDR3 is TGTGCCAGTAGTCTCATCACTGGGACAGGACAAGAGACCCAGTACTTC. Translated, it gives CASSLITGTGQETQYF. This chain joins TRBV19 and TRBJ2-5; 8 nucleotides match TRBD1. The CDR3 length is 16 residues. CDR1 and CDR2 from the germline V gene are LNHDA and SQIVND (reference sequence). With V trimmed by 5 bases and J by 2 bases, 10 bases remained unmatched.

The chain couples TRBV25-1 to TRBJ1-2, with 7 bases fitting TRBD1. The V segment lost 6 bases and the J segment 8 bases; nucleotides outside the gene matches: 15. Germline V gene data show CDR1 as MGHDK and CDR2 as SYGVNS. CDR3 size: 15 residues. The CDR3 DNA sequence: TGTGCCAGCAGCGACGGGACAGATATACTGGGCGGCTACACCTTC. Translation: CASSDGTDILGGYTF.

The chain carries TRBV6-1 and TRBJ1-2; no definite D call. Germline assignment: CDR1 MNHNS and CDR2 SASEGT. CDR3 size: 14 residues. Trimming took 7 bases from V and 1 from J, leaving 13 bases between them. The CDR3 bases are TGTGCCAGCACTTTTCCTTACGGTAACTATGGCTACACCTTC. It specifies CASTFPYGNYGYTF.

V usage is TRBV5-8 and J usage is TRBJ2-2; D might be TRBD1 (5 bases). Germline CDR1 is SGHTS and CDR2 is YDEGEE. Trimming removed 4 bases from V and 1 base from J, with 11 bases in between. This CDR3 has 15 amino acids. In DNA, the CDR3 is TGTGCCAGCAGCATGACAGTGAGGAACACCGGGGAGCTGTTTTTT. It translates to CASSMTVRNTGELFF.

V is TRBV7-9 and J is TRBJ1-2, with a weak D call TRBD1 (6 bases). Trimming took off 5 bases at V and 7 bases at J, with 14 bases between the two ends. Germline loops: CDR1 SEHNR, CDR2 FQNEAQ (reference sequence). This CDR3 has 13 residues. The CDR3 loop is CASSQDRRTGYTF. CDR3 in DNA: TGTGCCAGCAGCCAAGACAGGAGGACTGGCTACACCTTC.

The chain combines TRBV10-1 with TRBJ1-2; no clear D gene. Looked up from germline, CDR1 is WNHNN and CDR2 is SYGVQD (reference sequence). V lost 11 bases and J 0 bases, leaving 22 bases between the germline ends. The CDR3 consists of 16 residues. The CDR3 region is CAPNRDGEIANYGYTF. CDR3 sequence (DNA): TGCGCCCCAAACAGAGACGGGGAGATTGCTAACTATGGCTACACCTTC.

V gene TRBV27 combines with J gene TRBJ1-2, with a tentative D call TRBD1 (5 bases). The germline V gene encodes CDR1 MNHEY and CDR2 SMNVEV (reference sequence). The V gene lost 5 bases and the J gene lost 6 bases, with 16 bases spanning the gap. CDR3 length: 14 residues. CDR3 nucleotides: TGTGCCAGCAGTCCGAGCTCGGGACTCAATGGCTACACCTTC. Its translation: CASSPSSGLNGYTF.

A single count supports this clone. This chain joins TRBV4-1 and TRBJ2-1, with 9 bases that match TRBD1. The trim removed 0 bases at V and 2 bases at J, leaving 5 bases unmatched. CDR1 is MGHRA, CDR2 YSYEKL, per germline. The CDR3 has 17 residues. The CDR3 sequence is CASSQEVGQGAYNEQFF. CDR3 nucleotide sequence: TGCGCCAGCAGCCAAGAGGTGGGACAGGGTGCCTACAATGAGCAGTTCTTC.

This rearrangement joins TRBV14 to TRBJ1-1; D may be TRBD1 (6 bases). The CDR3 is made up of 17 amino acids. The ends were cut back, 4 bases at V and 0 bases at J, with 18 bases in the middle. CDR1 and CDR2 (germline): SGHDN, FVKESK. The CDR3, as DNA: TGTGCCAGCAGCCGCGGCGCCGGGACATTTATGAACACTGAAGCTTTCTTT. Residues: CASSRGAGTFMNTEAFF.

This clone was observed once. This CDR3 is CASSLTEYNSPLHF. The CDR3 bases are TGTGCCAGCAGCTTAACAGAGTATAATTCACCCCTCCACTTT. The chain is built from TRBV5-6 and TRBJ1-6; D not resolved. The CDR3 contains 14 residues. CDR1 is SGHDT, CDR2 YYEEEE, per germline. V was trimmed by 2 bases and J by 4 bases, leaving 7 bases between them.

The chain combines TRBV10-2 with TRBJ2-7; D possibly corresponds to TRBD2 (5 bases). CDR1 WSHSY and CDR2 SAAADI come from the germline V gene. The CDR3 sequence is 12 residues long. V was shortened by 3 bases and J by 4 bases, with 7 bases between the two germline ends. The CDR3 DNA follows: TGCGCCAGCAGTGATGGGAGATACGAGCAGTACTTC. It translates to CASSDGRYEQYF.

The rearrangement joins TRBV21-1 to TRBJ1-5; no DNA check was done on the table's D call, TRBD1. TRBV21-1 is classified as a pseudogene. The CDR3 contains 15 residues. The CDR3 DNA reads TGTGCCAGCACCACGTCAGGGTTGGGAAATCAGCCCCAGCATTTT. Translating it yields CASTTSGLGNQPQHF.

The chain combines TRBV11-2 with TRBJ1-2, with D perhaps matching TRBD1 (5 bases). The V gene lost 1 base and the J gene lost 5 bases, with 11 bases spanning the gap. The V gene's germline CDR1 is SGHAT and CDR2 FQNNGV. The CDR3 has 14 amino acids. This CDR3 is CASSLGPQGYGYTF. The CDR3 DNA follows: TGTGCCAGCAGCTTAGGCCCCCAGGGATATGGCTACACCTTC.

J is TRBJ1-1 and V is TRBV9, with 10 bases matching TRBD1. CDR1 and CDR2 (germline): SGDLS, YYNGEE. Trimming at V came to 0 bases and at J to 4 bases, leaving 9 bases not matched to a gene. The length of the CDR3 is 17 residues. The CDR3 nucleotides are TGTGCCAGCAGCGTAGTCCCGGCGACAGGGGGCCGCACTGAAGCTTTCTTT. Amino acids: CASSVVPATGGRTEAFF.

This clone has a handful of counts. For the CDR3, the DNA is TGTGCCAGCAGTCCGCAGGGCCAGTCACCCCTCCACTTT. Its protein product is CASSPQGQSPLHF. The V and J genes are TRBV28 and TRBJ1-6, with a possible D match to TRBD1 (5 bases). The length of the CDR3 is 13 residues. Trimming took 5 bases from V and 10 from J, leaving 12 bases between them. Per the germline V gene, CDR1 is MDHEN and CDR2 is SYDVKM.

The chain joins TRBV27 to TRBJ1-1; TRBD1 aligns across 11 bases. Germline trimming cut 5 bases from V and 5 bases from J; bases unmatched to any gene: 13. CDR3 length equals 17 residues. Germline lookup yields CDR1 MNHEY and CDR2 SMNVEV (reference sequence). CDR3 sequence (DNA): TGTGCCAGCAGTCCGCTCGGGACAGGGGGAGTTGCGACTGAAGCTTTCTTT. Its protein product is CASSPLGTGGVATEAFF.

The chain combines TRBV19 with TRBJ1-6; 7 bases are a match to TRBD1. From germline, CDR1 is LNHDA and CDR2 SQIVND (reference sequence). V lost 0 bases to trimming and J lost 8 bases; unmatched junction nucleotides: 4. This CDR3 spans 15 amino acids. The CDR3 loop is CASSIEGQRHSPLHF. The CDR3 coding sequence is TGTGCCAGTAGTATAGAGGGACAGCGACATTCACCCCTCCACTTT.

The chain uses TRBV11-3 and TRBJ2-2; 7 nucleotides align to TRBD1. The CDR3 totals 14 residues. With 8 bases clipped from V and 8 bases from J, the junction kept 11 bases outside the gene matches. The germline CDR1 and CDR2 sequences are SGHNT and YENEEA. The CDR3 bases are TGTGCCAGCGCACTGCAAGGGGGCTCGGGGGAGCTGTTTTTT. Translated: CASALQGGSGELFF.

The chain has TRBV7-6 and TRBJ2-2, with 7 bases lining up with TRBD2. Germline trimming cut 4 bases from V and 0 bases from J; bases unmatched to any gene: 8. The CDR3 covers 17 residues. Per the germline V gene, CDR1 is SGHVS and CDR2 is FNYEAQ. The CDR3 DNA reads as TGTGCCAGCAGCTACCCCGTGGGGACTACGAACACCGGGGAGCTGTTTTTT. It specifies CASSYPVGTTNTGELFF. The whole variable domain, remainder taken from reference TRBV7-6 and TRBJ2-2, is GAGVSQSPRYKVTKRGQDVALRCDPISGHVSLYWYRQALGQGPEFLTYFNYEAQQDKSGLPNDRFSAERPEGSISTLTIQRTEQRDSAMYRCASSYPVGTTNTGELFFGEGSRLTVL.

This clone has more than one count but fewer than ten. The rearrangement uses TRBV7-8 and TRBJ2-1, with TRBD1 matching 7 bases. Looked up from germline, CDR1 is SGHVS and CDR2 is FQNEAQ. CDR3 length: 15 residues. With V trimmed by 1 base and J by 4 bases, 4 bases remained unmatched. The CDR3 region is CASSLGGGMYNEQFF. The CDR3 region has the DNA TGTGCCAGCAGCTTAGGAGGGGGCATGTACAATGAGCAGTTCTTC.